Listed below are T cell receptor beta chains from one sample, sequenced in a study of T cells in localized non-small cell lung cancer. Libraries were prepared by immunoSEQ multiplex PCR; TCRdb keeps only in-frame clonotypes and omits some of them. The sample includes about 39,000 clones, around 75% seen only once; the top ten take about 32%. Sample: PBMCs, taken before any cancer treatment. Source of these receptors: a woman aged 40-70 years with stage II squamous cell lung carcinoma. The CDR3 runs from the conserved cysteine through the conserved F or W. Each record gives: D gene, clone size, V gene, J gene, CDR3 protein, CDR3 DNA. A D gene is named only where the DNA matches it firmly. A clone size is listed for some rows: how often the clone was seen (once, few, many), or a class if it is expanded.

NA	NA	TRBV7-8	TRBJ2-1	CASSERGTQYYNEQFF	TGTGCCAGCAGCGAAAGAGGGACACAGTATTACAATGAGCAGTTCTTC
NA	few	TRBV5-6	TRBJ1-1	CASSPEGVNTEAFF	TGTGCCAGCAGCCCGGAGGGAGTGAACACTGAAGCTTTCTTT
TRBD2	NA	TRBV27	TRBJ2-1	CASSSSGTRNEQFF	TGTGCCAGCAGTTCCTCCGGGACTAGGAATGAGCAGTTCTTC
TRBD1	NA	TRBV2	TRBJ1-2	CASSEEGTGFYGYTF	TGTGCCAGCAGTGAAGAGGGGACAGGGTTCTATGGCTACACCTTC
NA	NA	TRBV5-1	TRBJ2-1	CASRGGENEQFF	TGCGCCAGCAGAGGGGGAGAGAATGAGCAGTTCTTC
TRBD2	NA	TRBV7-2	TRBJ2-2	CASSLRVAGDTGELFF	TGTGCCAGCAGCTTAAGAGTAGCGGGGGACACCGGGGAGCTGTTTTTT
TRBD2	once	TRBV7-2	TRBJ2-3	CASSTSGPWSDTQYF	TGTGCCAGCAGTACTAGCGGCCCTTGGTCAGATACGCAGTATTTT
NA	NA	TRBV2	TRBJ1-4	CATTRGLNEKLFF	TGTGCCACCACACGGGGCCTTAATGAAAAACTGTTTTTT
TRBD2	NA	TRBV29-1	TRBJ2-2	CSVERETSGRANTGELFF	TGCAGCGTTGAAAGGGAGACTAGCGGGAGGGCGAACACCGGGGAGCTGTTTTTT
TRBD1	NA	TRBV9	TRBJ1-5	CASSVDEGAGQPQHF	TGTGCCAGCAGCGTAGACGAGGGGGCTGGACAGCCCCAGCATTTT
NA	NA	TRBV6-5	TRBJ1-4	CASSYGPNEKLFF	TGTGCCAGCAGTTACGGGCCTAATGAAAAACTGTTTTTT
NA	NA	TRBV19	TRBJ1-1	CASSINHREVEAFF	TGTGCCAGTAGTATAAATCACAGGGAGGTTGAAGCTTTCTTT
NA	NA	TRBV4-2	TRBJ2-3	CASSPDERPSTQYF	TGTGCCAGCAGCCCCGACGAGAGGCCCTCCACGCAGTATTTT
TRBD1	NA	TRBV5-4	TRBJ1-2	CASSLESGGNYGYTF	TGTGCCAGCAGCTTGGAGTCAGGGGGGAACTATGGCTACACCTTC
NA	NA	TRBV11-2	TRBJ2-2	CASSFKGRTGELFF	TGTGCCAGCAGCTTTAAGGGGCGGACCGGGGAGCTGTTTTTT
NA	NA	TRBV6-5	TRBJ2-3	CASSTWERGDTQYF	TGTGCCAGCAGTACTTGGGAGAGGGGAGATACGCAGTATTTT
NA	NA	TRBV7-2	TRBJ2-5	CASTARGREWETQYF	TGTGCCAGCACCGCCCGGGGGCGGGAGTGGGAGACCCAGTACTTC
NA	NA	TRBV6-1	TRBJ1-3	CASSARMGGNTIYF	TGTGCCAGCAGTGCCAGGATGGGTGGAAACACCATATATTTT
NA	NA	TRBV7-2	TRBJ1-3	CASRPPGGSGNTIYF	TGTGCCAGCAGACCCCCAGGTGGCTCTGGAAACACCATATATTTT
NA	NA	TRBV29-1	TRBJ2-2	CSVVRGAGELFF	TGCAGCGTTGTGAGGGGGGCCGGGGAGCTGTTTTTT
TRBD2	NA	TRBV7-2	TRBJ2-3	CASLSGLGTDTQYF	TGTGCCAGCCTTAGCGGGCTTGGCACAGATACGCAGTATTTT
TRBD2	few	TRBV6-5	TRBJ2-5	CASSYGAGGRNQYF	TGTGCCAGCAGTTACGGGGCGGGAGGGAGAAACCAGTACTTC
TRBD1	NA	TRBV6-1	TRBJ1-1	CASSEVGGMNTEAFF	TGTGCCAGCAGTGAAGTAGGGGGCATGAACACTGAAGCTTTCTTT
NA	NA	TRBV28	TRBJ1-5	CASSLASQPQHF	TGTGCCAGCAGTTTGGCGAGCCAGCCCCAGCATTTT
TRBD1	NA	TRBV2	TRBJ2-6	CASSDDRAYSGANVLTF	TGTGCCAGCAGTGACGACAGGGCCTACTCTGGGGCCAACGTCCTGACTTTC
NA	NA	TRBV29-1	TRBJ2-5	CSAGVRQGQETQYF	TGCAGCGCGGGGGTCCGACAGGGACAGGAGACCCAGTACTTC
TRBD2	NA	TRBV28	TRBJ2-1	CASSSVREDYNEQFF	TGTGCCAGCAGTTCTGTGCGGGAGGACTACAATGAGCAGTTCTTC